These 30 T cell receptor beta chains originate from one sample sequenced in a study of blood T cell repertoires in COVID-19. TCRdb keeps only in-frame clones here, not all; method: immunoSEQ multiplex PCR. This sample carries fewer than 250,000 clones, about 83% of them seen once, and the ten largest clones take approximately 8%. The sample taken for sequencing was peripheral blood. These receptors all come from a woman in her fifties or sixties with active or convalescent COVID-19.

CDR3 DNA: TGTGCCAGCAGCCAAGGGGGAGCCGGCGCAGATACGCAGTATTTT. Amino acid sequence: CASSQGGAGADTQYF. V is TRBV3-1 (or the pseudogene TRBV3-2) and J is TRBJ2-3; D is perhaps TRBD2 (5 bases). The CDR3 consists of 15 residues. Per the germline V gene, CDR1 is LGHDT and CDR2 is YNNKEL (reference sequence). Trimming stripped 1 base from V and 4 bases from J, with 12 bases between.

About this clone: One end of the junction does not line up with germline, which may come from a read error. The chain joins TRBV19 to TRBJ2-7; 8 positions agree with TRBD1. Germline loops: CDR1 LNHDA, CDR2 SQIVND (reference sequence). The CDR3 sequence is 14 residues long. This chain's CDR3 is CASRIDRGTGEQYF. CDR3 nucleotides: TGTGCCAGTAGGATAGACAGGGGCACTGGAGAGCAGTACTTC.

This clone was counted between two and nine times. This chain links TRBV28 with TRBJ2-4, with D possibly TRBD1 on 6 matching bases. CDR3 length equals 13 residues. Germline CDR1 MDHEN, CDR2 SYDVKM. CDR3 sequence reads: CAAGEIGLNIQYF. CDR3 DNA: TGTGCGGCAGGGGAGATTGGATTAAACATTCAGTACTTC. The entire variable domain, with the rest obtained from reference TRBV28 and TRBJ2-4, is as follows: DVKVTQSSRYLVKRTGEKVFLECVQDMDHENMFWYRQDPGLGLRLIYFSYDVKMKEKGDIPEGYSVSREKKERFSLILESASTNQTSMYLCAAGEIGLNIQYFGAGTRLSVL.

This clone was seen just once. J is TRBJ1-4 and V is TRBV9; maybe TRBD1 (5 bases). The CDR3 contains 15 residues. In germline, CDR1 is SGDLS, CDR2 YYNGEE. The V end lost 1 base, the J end lost 6 bases, and 13 bases lay between the germline ends. The chain's CDR3 is CASSVFGGGDEKLFF. DNA for the CDR3: TGTGCCAGCAGCGTATTTGGGGGAGGCGATGAAAAACTGTTTTTT.

The table lists this clone with a few counts. The chain combines TRBV15 with TRBJ1-1; D call uncertain. Germline CDR1 LNHNV, CDR2 YYDKDF (reference sequence). Trimming took off 4 bases at V and 1 base at J, with 16 bases between the two ends. The CDR3 is made up of 16 amino acids. CDR3 nucleotides: TGTGCCACCAGCAAAATGAGGGTGGTCCCGAACACTGAAGCTTTCTTT. This gives the protein CATSKMRVVPNTEAFF.

The rearrangement joins TRBV3-1 (or the pseudogene TRBV3-2) to TRBJ1-5; 9 positions match TRBD1. The V gene end was trimmed by 5 bases and the J gene end by 1 base; junction bases not matched to a gene: 3. CDR3 size: 15 residues. Germline CDR1 reads LGHDT; CDR2 reads YNNKEL (reference sequence). Here the CDR3 reads CASSWGTGSNQPQHF. CDR3 nucleotides: TGTGCCAGCAGCTGGGGGACAGGGAGCAATCAGCCCCAGCATTTT.

This sequence joins TRBV11-2 and TRBJ1-4; 7 nucleotides match TRBD1. In germline, CDR1 is SGHAT, CDR2 FQNNGV. Trimming at V came to 5 bases and at J to 7 bases, leaving 7 bases not matched to a gene. The CDR3 has 14 amino acids. The CDR3 DNA sequence: TGTGCCAGCAGCAAAGACAGGGACCCTGAAAAACTGTTTTTT. Protein: CASSKDRDPEKLFF.

The chain combines TRBV4-1 with TRBJ2-1; possibly TRBD1 for D (5 bases). The germline V gene encodes CDR1 MGHRA and CDR2 YSYEKL. Trimming took off 3 bases at V and 0 bases at J, with 12 bases between the two ends. The CDR3 is 16 amino acids. CDR3 protein: CASSQPQGSSYNEQFF. The CDR3 DNA sequence: TGCGCCAGCAGCCAGCCCCAGGGCAGCTCCTACAATGAGCAGTTCTTC.

The chain combines TRBV15 with TRBJ2-1, with 7 positions matching TRBD2. Germline trimming cut 3 bases from V and 9 bases from J; bases unmatched to any gene: 14. CDR1 is LNHNV, CDR2 YYDKDF, per germline (reference sequence). This CDR3 has 16 amino acids. CDR3 bases: TGTGCCACCAGCAGGGGAGGGAGGGAGGGCCACGTTGAGCAGTTCTTC. This translates into CATSRGGREGHVEQFF.

CDR3: CASSGLAGDNEQFF. The CDR3 coding sequence is TGTGCCAGCAGTGGACTAGCGGGGGACAATGAGCAGTTCTTC. The chain carries TRBV28 and TRBJ2-1, with 13 bases aligning to TRBD2. Germline CDR1 reads MDHEN; CDR2 reads SYDVKM. The J segment lost 5 bases and the V segment lost 5 bases, leaving 0 bases of the junction unmatched. The CDR3 is 14 amino acids.

J is TRBJ2-4 and V is TRBV6-5; 7 positions match TRBD1. CDR3 length: 15 residues. V was pared by 8 bases and J by 1 base, with 8 bases of the junction left unmatched. CDR1 is MNHEY and CDR2 is SVGAGI in the germline V gene. CDR3 region: CASQQGIFAKNIQYF. CDR3 sequence (DNA): TGTGCCAGCCAACAGGGGATCTTTGCCAAAAACATTCAGTACTTC.

The rearrangement links TRBV6-5 to TRBJ1-6; TRBD1 agrees at 7 bases. The germline gives CDR1 MNHEY, CDR2 SVGAGI. The CDR3 sequence is 16 residues long. Trimming took 4 bases from V and 6 from J; bases not matched to a gene: 9. The CDR3 is CASSSAGQLTNSPLHF. CDR3 DNA: TGTGCCAGCAGTTCCGCGGGACAGTTGACTAATTCACCCCTCCACTTT.

This clone was seen a single time. The gene calls are TRBV2 and TRBJ1-6, with D tentatively TRBD1 (5 bases). Germline V gene data show CDR1 as SNHLY and CDR2 as FYNNEI. The V end was cut by 7 bases, the J end by 7 bases, with 8 bases between. The CDR3 loop spans 12 amino acids. The CDR3 nucleotides are TGTGCCAGCAACCGACAGAATTCACCCCTCCACTTT. Translated, it gives CASNRQNSPLHF.

This clone occurred once. The V call is TRBV28, the J call TRBJ1-6; possibly TRBD1 for D (5 bases). Trimming removed 8 bases at V and 5 bases at J, with 16 bases between. This CDR3 is 15 amino acids long. Germline lookup yields CDR1 MDHEN and CDR2 SYDVKM. The CDR3 DNA follows: TGTGCCAGCCGAAAAAACCAGGGTAATAATTCACCCCTCCACTTT. Translation: CASRKNQGNNSPLHF.

This chain uses TRBV5-1 with TRBJ2-1, with 11 bases lining up with TRBD2. The CDR3 runs 16 residues. Germline V gives CDR1 SGHRS, CDR2 YFSETQ. V was clipped by 0 bases and J by 8 bases; unmatched bases: 7. The CDR3 sequence: CASSLVVAGGVDEQFF. CDR3 DNA sequence: TGCGCCAGCAGCTTGGTCGTAGCGGGAGGGGTTGATGAGCAGTTCTTC.

The chain carries TRBV6-5 and TRBJ1-1; 8 nucleotides agree with TRBD1. There are 14 residues in the CDR3. Germline V CDR1 and CDR2: MNHEY, SVGAGI. Trimming at V came to 4 bases and at J to 1 base, leaving 2 bases not matched to a gene. The CDR3 DNA sequence: TGTGCCAGCAGTTTCAGGGGGCCGAACACTGAAGCTTTCTTT. Protein: CASSFRGPNTEAFF.

CDR3 in DNA: TGTGCCAGCAGCGTCGACAGGGCCGGTCGGGGGAGCGAGCAGTACTTC. Its translation is CASSVDRAGRGSEQYF. The rearrangement uses TRBV9 and TRBJ2-7; TRBD1 is a possible D gene (7 bases). Trimming took off 2 bases at V and 6 bases at J, with 21 bases between the two ends. In germline, CDR1 is SGDLS, CDR2 YYNGEE. The CDR3 consists of 16 residues.

The rearrangement links TRBV2 to TRBJ1-6; D is perhaps TRBD1 (5 bases). This CDR3 contains 11 residues. V shed 6 bases and J shed 15 bases, with 12 bases lying between them. CDR1 and CDR2 (germline): SNHLY, FYNNEI. CDR3 sequence (DNA): TGTGCCAGCAGCCAACCAGGGATCCTCCACTTT. Residues: CASSQPGILHF.

The chain employs TRBV27 and TRBJ1-6; 7 bases map to TRBD1. J gave up 8 bases and V 6 bases, and 4 bases lay outside the gene matches. CDR3 length equals 13 residues. CDR1 is MNHEY, CDR2 SMNVEV, per germline (reference sequence). The CDR3 reads CASSDRAYSPLHF. The CDR3 coding sequence is TGTGCCAGCAGCGACAGGGCTTATTCACCCCTCCACTTT.

The rearrangement joins TRBV6-5 to TRBJ2-2; D gene ambiguous. This CDR3 spans 15 amino acids. The germline V gene has CDR1 MNHEY and CDR2 SVGAGI. V was shortened by 0 bases and J by 2 bases, with 7 bases between the two germline ends. This CDR3 is CASSYSTRNTGELFF. DNA for the CDR3: TGTGCCAGCAGTTACTCGACACGCAACACCGGGGAGCTGTTTTTT.

The chain couples TRBV20-1 to TRBJ1-2; TRBD1 might be the D (6 bases). This CDR3 comprises 11 residues. In germline, CDR1 is DFQATT, CDR2 SNEGSKA (reference sequence). V shed 8 bases and J shed 6 bases, with 13 bases lying between them. CDR3 protein: CSPRTGHGYTF. CDR3 nucleotide sequence: TGCAGTCCACGCACAGGGCATGGCTACACCTTC.

Concerning this clone itself: Other DNA sequences in the same sample also yield this CDR3. The CDR3 region is CASSETGGYGYTF. The CDR3 DNA follows: TGTGCCAGCAGCGAAACCGGGGGGTATGGCTACACCTTC. This chain connects TRBV9 to TRBJ1-2; TRBD1 is a possible D gene (5 bases). V dropped 3 bases and J dropped 5 bases, with 11 bases sitting between them. This CDR3 comprises 13 residues. The germline gives CDR1 SGDLS, CDR2 YYNGEE.

J is TRBJ2-7 and V is TRBV27; perhaps TRBD1 as D (6 bases). Germline V gene data show CDR1 as MNHEY and CDR2 as SMNVEV (reference sequence). The CDR3 is 13 amino acids. V dropped 9 bases and J dropped 0 bases, with 12 bases sitting between them. The CDR3 spells CASWTASSYEQYF. The CDR3 nucleotides read TGTGCCAGTTGGACAGCCAGCTCCTACGAGCAGTACTTC.

This chain uses TRBV13 with TRBJ1-2, with 8 bases identical to TRBD1. CDR1 PRHDT and CDR2 FYEKMQ come from the germline V gene (reference sequence). The junction had 5 bases not matched to a gene; V was cut back by 5 bases and J by 3 bases. This CDR3 spans 14 amino acids. The CDR3: CASSRPTGDYGYTF. The CDR3 region has the DNA TGTGCCAGCAGCCGTCCGACAGGGGACTATGGCTACACCTTC.

The J gene is TRBJ1-2, the V gene TRBV28; D might be TRBD1 (6 bases). The CDR3 is 13 amino acids. Trimming left V 3 bases short and J 4 bases short, with 9 bases between. Germline assignment: CDR1 MDHEN and CDR2 SYDVKM. The CDR3 DNA is TGTGCCAGCAGTTTCACACAGGGCTATGGCTACACCTTC. Translated, it gives CASSFTQGYGYTF.

This clone was seen only a few times. The chain carries TRBV7-3 and TRBJ1-1; possibly TRBD1 for D (6 bases). The CDR3 runs to 14 residues. CDR1 and CDR2 (germline): SGHTA, FQGTGA. V was pared by 5 bases and J by 6 bases, with 16 bases between. CDR3 nucleotides: TGTGCCAGCAGCCGCACAGGGCTTAATGCTGAAGCTTTCTTT. It encodes CASSRTGLNAEAFF.

This clone is a singleton in its sample. The rearrangement uses TRBV5-1 and TRBJ2-7; 11 bases fit TRBD2. The CDR3 is made up of 18 amino acids. The germline gives CDR1 SGHRS, CDR2 YFSETQ. J lost 0 bases, V lost 0 bases, and 8 bases had no gene match. Here the CDR3 DNA reads TGCGCCAGCAGCTTGGTCGGGACTAGCGGCTCAAGCTCCTACGAGCAGTACGTC. This gives the protein CASSLVGTSGSSSYEQYV.

This sequence joins TRBV7-2 and TRBJ2-3; D call uncertain. The CDR3 consists of 14 residues. With 1 base removed from V and 1 base from J, the gap between germline ends came to 6 bases. Germline loops: CDR1 SGHTA, CDR2 FQGNSA. CDR3 loop: CASSLDGGTDTQYF. The CDR3, as DNA: TGTGCCAGCAGCTTAGACGGAGGCACAGATACGCAGTATTTT. Complete variable domain (other parts from reference TRBV7-2 and TRBJ2-3): GAGVSQSPSNKVTEKGKDVELRCDPISGHTALYWYRQSLGQGLEFLIYFQGNSAPDKSGLPSDRFSAERTGGSVSTLTIQRTQQEDSAVYLCASSLDGGTDTQYFGPGTRLTVL.

J is TRBJ2-7 and V is TRBV5-4; the match to TRBD1 covers 9 bases. Germline CDR1 reads SGHNT; CDR2 reads YYREEE (reference sequence). V lost 0 bases and J lost 7; bases outside the gene matches: 11. The CDR3 is 16 amino acids. DNA for the CDR3: TGTGCCAGCAGCTTGGTGGGGACAGGGACGAAGGGGGAGCAGTACGTC. This encodes CASSLVGTGTKGEQYV.

This clone has only a few counts. The chain recombines TRBV28 with TRBJ1-2, with 7 bases lining up with TRBD1. The CDR3 covers 15 residues. Germline V gene lookup returns CDR1 MDHEN and CDR2 SYDVKM. V lost 6 bases and J lost 8; bases outside the gene matches: 15. CDR3 sequence reads: CASSPLDREVGGYTF. The CDR3, as DNA: TGTGCCAGCAGCCCCCTCGACAGGGAGGTTGGAGGCTACACCTTC.